One and the same sample provided the 10 T cell receptor beta chains below, sequenced in a study of cytomegalovirus exposure and HLA in healthy donors. Measured with immunoSEQ multiplex PCR; TCRdb has only the in-frame clones, and not every one. The table shows about 130,000 clones, with roughly nine tenths occurring only once. The sequenced sample consisted of PBMCs. These receptors all come from a woman aged 18-35 years in good health and CMV-seropositive.

This clone was seen just once. The chain links TRBV7-9 to TRBJ2-1; 10 nucleotides align to TRBD1. From germline, CDR1 is SEHNR and CDR2 FQNEAQ (reference sequence). CDR3 size: 15 residues. Germline trimming cut 6 bases from V and 6 bases from J; bases unmatched to any gene: 8. CDR3 residues: CASSRGQGVSNEQFF. DNA for the CDR3: TGTGCCAGCAGTCGAGGACAGGGGGTCTCCAATGAGCAGTTCTTC. The variable domain in full, completed from reference TRBV7-9 and TRBJ2-1, reads DTGVSQNPRHKITKRGQNVTFRCDPISEHNRLYWYRQTLGQGPEFLTYFQNEAQLEKSRLLSDRFSAERPKGSFSTLEIQRTEQGDSAMYLCASSRGQGVSNEQFFGPGTRLTVL.

This rearrangement joins TRBV4-1 to TRBJ1-4, with D unresolved. V was trimmed by 1 base and J by 8 bases, leaving 11 bases between them. The germline gives CDR1 MGHRA, CDR2 YSYEKL. The CDR3 spans 14 residues. The CDR3 nucleotides read TGCGCCAGCAGCCAAGTAGACTTATGGGAAAAACTGTTTTTT. It codes for CASSQVDLWEKLFF.

The chain combines TRBV6-1 with TRBJ2-7, with D perhaps matching TRBD2 (6 bases). This CDR3 spans 15 amino acids. Germline V gene sequence: CDR1 MNHNS, CDR2 SASEGT. With 7 bases removed from V and 6 bases from J, the gap between germline ends came to 22 bases. The CDR3: CASTRPGGVPLEQYF. CDR3 nucleotides: TGTGCCAGCACCCGACCGGGCGGGGTCCCTCTCGAGCAGTACTTC.

The chain is built from TRBV27 and TRBJ1-2; D might be TRBD1 (6 bases). CDR3 length equals 16 residues. Trimming shortened V by 3 bases and J by 6 bases, and 20 bases separated the two germline ends. The germline V gene has CDR1 MNHEY and CDR2 SMNVEV (reference sequence). The CDR3 DNA follows: TGTGCCAGCAGTTTGGGTTTTGGGACACCAATGGATGGCTACACCTTC. Translated, it gives CASSLGFGTPMDGYTF.

CDR3 sequence: CASSVGSGQGSYEQYF. Here the CDR3 DNA reads TGTGCCAGCAGCGTAGGGTCGGGACAGGGATCTTACGAGCAGTACTTC. The V call is TRBV9, the J call TRBJ2-7; 9 nucleotides agree with TRBD1. CDR1 and CDR2 from the germline V gene are SGDLS and YYNGEE. J was trimmed by 4 bases and V by 0 bases; bases with no gene match: 8. This CDR3 is 16 amino acids long.

This CDR3 reads CASSSWTGTYGYTF. CDR3 nucleotide sequence: TGTGCCAGCAGTTCCTGGACAGGGACATATGGCTACACCTTC. V usage is TRBV6-5 and J usage is TRBJ1-2; 8 bases match TRBD1. Per the germline V gene, CDR1 is MNHEY and CDR2 is SVGAGI. J lost 5 bases, V lost 4 bases, and 6 bases had no gene match. The length of the CDR3 is 14 residues.

The V gene is TRBV7-9, the J gene TRBJ2-1; the match to TRBD2 covers 14 bases. In germline, CDR1 is SEHNR, CDR2 FQNEAQ (reference sequence). The V and J ends lost 5 bases and 4 bases, in that order; junction bases with no gene match: 13. The CDR3 spans 19 residues. CDR3 in amino acids: CASSGTSGGEVGPYNEQFF. Written as DNA, the CDR3 is TGTGCCAGCAGCGGGACTAGCGGGGGAGAAGTAGGTCCGTACAATGAGCAGTTCTTC.

The CDR3 DNA reads as TGCGCCAGCAGAGATACAGGGGGCTACACCTTC. Its translation is CASRDTGGYTF. The chain joins TRBV5-1 to TRBJ1-2, with D maybe TRBD1 (6 bases). This CDR3 is built from 11 residues. Germline V gives CDR1 SGHRS, CDR2 YFSETQ. V lost 5 bases and J 8 bases, leaving 10 bases between the germline ends.

The rearrangement links TRBV4-2 to TRBJ2-3; 7 nucleotides align to TRBD1. Germline lookup yields CDR1 LGHNA and CDR2 YNFKEQ. The V gene end was trimmed by 0 bases and the J gene end by 1 base; junction bases not matched to a gene: 7. The length of the CDR3 is 17 residues. This CDR3 reads CASSQDPTGIGTDTQYF. The CDR3 DNA is TGTGCCAGCAGCCAAGACCCGACAGGGATTGGCACAGATACGCAGTATTTT.

This chain uses TRBV16 with TRBJ2-1; 9 bases map to TRBD1. Germline CDR1 and CDR2: KGHSY and FQNENV. The CDR3 covers 16 residues. The trim removed 4 bases at V and 7 bases at J, leaving 11 bases unmatched. The CDR3 DNA reads as TGTGCCAGCAGCCCTACCCGCACAGGGGGCTTTAATGAGCAGTTCTTC. The encoded protein is CASSPTRTGGFNEQFF.